These 12 T cell receptor beta chains came from one sample sequenced in a study of blood T cell repertoires in COVID-19. Assay: immunoSEQ multiplex PCR; the TCRdb copy retains only in-frame clones and omits some. The data show 380,000 or so clones, around 87% seen once. The sample comprised PBMCs or T cells enriched from blood (not recorded which). Receptors originate from a man between 25 and 39 years old who had recovered from COVID-19.

This clone came up once. The rearrangement joins TRBV6-2 or TRBV6-3 to TRBJ1-1; D ambiguous. Germline V gene data show CDR1 as MNHEY and CDR2 as SVGEGT. Between the trimmed V and J ends, which lost 0 bases and 5 bases, there was a span of 10 bases. The CDR3 has 14 amino acids. CDR3 region: CASSYSWPRTEAFF. As DNA, the CDR3 is TGTGCCAGCAGTTACTCGTGGCCGAGGACTGAAGCTTTCTTT.

V usage is TRBV6-5 and J usage is TRBJ2-3; D is unresolved. CDR3 length equals 13 residues. Trimming stripped 2 bases from V and 2 bases from J, with 5 bases between. Germline CDR1 reads MNHEY; CDR2 reads SVGAGI. CDR3 amino acids: CASSYTVTDTQYF. CDR3 sequence (DNA): TGTGCCAGCAGTTACACGGTCACAGATACGCAGTATTTT.

This clone was detected only a few times. The V and J genes are TRBV5-4 and TRBJ1-1, with no clear D. The germline gives CDR1 SGHNT, CDR2 YYREEE (reference sequence). Trimming removed 1 base from V and 1 base from J, with 8 bases in between. The CDR3 has 14 amino acids. This CDR3 is CASSLWEQNTEAFF. Written as DNA, the CDR3 is TGTGCCAGCAGCTTGTGGGAGCAGAACACTGAAGCTTTCTTT.

The chain recombines TRBV19 with TRBJ1-5, with 7 bases that match TRBD1. Looked up from germline, CDR1 is LNHDA and CDR2 is SQIVND (reference sequence). This CDR3 spans 17 amino acids. V was pared by 8 bases and J by 0 bases, with 13 bases of the junction left unmatched. CDR3 nucleotide sequence: TGTGCCAGTTGTCCGGGACAGACTACGTATAGCAATCAGCCCCAGCATTTT. Translation gives CASCPGQTTYSNQPQHF.

The sample holds one count of this clone. This sequence joins TRBV7-6 and TRBJ2-7, with 7 bases identical to TRBD1. The CDR3 length is 16 residues. Germline loops: CDR1 SGHVS, CDR2 FNYEAQ. CDR3 protein: CASSPGTDPLGRPLSV. The CDR3 nucleotides are TGTGCCAGCAGCCCTGGGACAGACCCTCTGGGCCGCCCTCTAAGTGTC.

About this clone: Within the sample, other DNA sequences also encode this same CDR3. The rearrangement uses TRBV9 and TRBJ2-1, with D perhaps matching TRBD2 (5 bases). CDR1 and CDR2 (germline): SGDLS, YYNGEE. The length of the CDR3 is 13 residues. V was trimmed by 2 bases and J by 5 bases, leaving 8 bases between them. CDR3 sequence: CASSVGLNNEQFF. The CDR3 nucleotides are TGTGCCAGCAGCGTCGGACTTAACAATGAGCAGTTCTTC.

This clone was observed once. The V call is TRBV29-1, the J call TRBJ1-3; unclear D gene. V lost 8 bases to trimming and J lost 0 bases, with 11 bases between them. The CDR3 consists of 13 residues. In germline, CDR1 is SQVTM, CDR2 ANQGSEA. CDR3: CSFSTSSGNTIYF. The CDR3 bases are TGCAGCTTTAGTACCTCCTCTGGAAACACCATATATTTT.

The rearrangement links TRBV4-2 to TRBJ1-1, with D unresolved. Trimming pared 1 base from V and 0 bases from J, leaving 12 bases between. The length of the CDR3 is 16 residues. Germline-derived CDR1 and CDR2 are LGHNA and YNFKEQ. The CDR3 DNA is TGTGCCAGCAGCCAAGCCCCGGGTCTGGTGAACACTGAAGCTTTCTTT. This sequence encodes CASSQAPGLVNTEAFF.

There are a few counts of this clone. The chain recombines TRBV29-1 with TRBJ1-1; D is uncertain. The CDR3 covers 8 residues. CDR1 and CDR2 from the germline V gene are SQVTM and ANQGSEA. Trimming removed 6 bases from V and 10 bases from J, with 6 bases in between. Here the CDR3 reads CSVPGAFF. The DNA for the CDR3 is TGCAGCGTCCCCGGAGCTTTCTTT.

The chain recombines TRBV7-9 with TRBJ2-7, with 8 bases fitting TRBD1. The CDR3 has 16 residues. Germline V gives CDR1 SEHNR, CDR2 FQNEAQ (reference sequence). Losses at the gene ends were 3 bases for V and 0 bases for J; bases not matched to a gene: 7. CDR3 coding DNA: TGTGCCAGCAGCTTTGGACAGGGACCTATCTCCTACGAGCAGTACTTC. Translated: CASSFGQGPISYEQYF.

The gene calls are TRBV19 and TRBJ1-1; TRBD1 aligns across 9 bases. After removal of 3 bases from V and 5 bases from J, the junction contained 10 bases not matched to a gene. The CDR3 sequence is 16 residues long. Per the germline V gene, CDR1 is LNHDA and CDR2 is SQIVND (reference sequence). As DNA, the CDR3 is TGTGCCAGTAGTATCGGGCCTGGACAGGGGAGGACTGAAGCTTTCTTT. Amino acids: CASSIGPGQGRTEAFF.

A few counts support this clone. The rearrangement joins TRBV28 to TRBJ2-7, with D possibly being TRBD1 (6 bases). Looked up from germline, CDR1 is MDHEN and CDR2 is SYDVKM. The CDR3 length is 13 residues. Trimming pared 8 bases from V and 0 bases from J, leaving 11 bases between. CDR3 residues: CASFSDSSYEQYF. CDR3 sequence (DNA): TGTGCCAGCTTTTCGGACAGCTCCTACGAGCAGTACTTC.